This T cell receptor beta chain was sequenced in a study of CD8+ T cells in alopecia areata. Following RNA extraction, reverse transcription yielded cDNA that acted as the sequencing template. Profiled with immunoSEQ multiplex PCR; TCRdb holds only in-frame clones, not every one. The sample lists under 350,000 clones, roughly 64% occurring once. Treatment of the sample: oral pan-JAK inhibitor, 5-10 mg twice daily. The germline V gene has CDR1 SQVTM and CDR2 ANQGSEA. Unmatched junction bases numbered 7, after V lost 3 bases and J lost 4 bases. The CDR3 length is 14 residues. The receptor's source is a human donor with alopecia areata. The chain uses TRBV29-1 and TRBJ2-5; the match to TRBD1 covers 8 bases. The material was CD4+ T cells sorted from blood, obtained at week 24, from a patient treated with tofacitinib. Here the CDR3 DNA reads TGCAGCGTTGAGCATACAGGGGGAGGAGAGACCCAGTACTTC. Protein sequence: CSVEHTGGGETQYF.